This T cell receptor beta chain was identified during a study of breast tumors, draining lymph nodes, adjacent tissues. Findings and caveats of the study: Compared with lymph nodes, tumors were less diverse; compared with nontumor tissue, more. Most tumor T cells seemingly derive from lymph node, then expand in tumor. Data only fit, rather than demonstrated, lymph node origin of most tumor T cells.

Axillary draining lymph nodes of breast cancer patients supplied the node samples. There are many counts of this clonotype. Its specificity is unknown. This may arise from a read error, as a much more abundant clone is one base away. MiXCR, run by TCRdb on the multiplex PCR reads, gives a single entry per CDR3 protein. Here the sample spans more than 80,000 distinct CDR3 sequences, 30% being singletons. Sequences were obtained from axillary lymph node tissue. The TCR originated in a female donor with breast cancer. Some clones in this sample may be carry-over from other donors' samples.

The CDR3 sequence: CSARPTGFGSTF. For the CDR3, the DNA is TGCAGTGCTAGGCCTACCGGGTTTGGCTCCACCTTC. V usage is TRBV20-1 and J usage is TRBJ1-2; D not certain. The CDR3 sequence is 12 residues long. The germline V gene has CDR1 DFQATT and CDR2 SNEGSKA (reference sequence).